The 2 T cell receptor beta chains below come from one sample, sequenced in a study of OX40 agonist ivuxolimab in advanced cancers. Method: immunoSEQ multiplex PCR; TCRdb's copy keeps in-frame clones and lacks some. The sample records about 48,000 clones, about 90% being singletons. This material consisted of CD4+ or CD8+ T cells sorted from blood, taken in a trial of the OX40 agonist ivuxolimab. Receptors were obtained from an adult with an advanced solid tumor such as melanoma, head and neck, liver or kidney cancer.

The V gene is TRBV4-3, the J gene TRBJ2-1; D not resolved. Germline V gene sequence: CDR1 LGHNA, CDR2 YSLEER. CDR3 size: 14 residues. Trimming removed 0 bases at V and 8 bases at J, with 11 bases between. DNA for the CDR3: TGCGCCAGCAGCCAAGAATTCAACCCGCATGAGCAGTTCTTC. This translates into CASSQEFNPHEQFF.

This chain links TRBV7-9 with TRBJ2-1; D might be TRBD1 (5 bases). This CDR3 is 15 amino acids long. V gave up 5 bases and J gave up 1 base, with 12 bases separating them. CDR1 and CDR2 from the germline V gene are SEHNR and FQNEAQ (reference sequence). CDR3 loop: CASSRGASSYNEQFF. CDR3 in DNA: TGTGCCAGCAGCCGTGGGGCTTCTTCCTACAATGAGCAGTTCTTC.